This T cell receptor (beta chain) is from a study of CD8 T cells in ankylosing spondylitis. Findings and limits, study-wide: Previous work reported some of these motif variants in the synovial fluid and blood of reactive arthritis. The disease-linked clones had a CD8+ phenotype and low blood frequencies. Significant enrichment of disease-linked clones was reported in matched ankylosing spondylitis synovial fluid. Seemingly distinctive of ankylosing spondylitis blood was a TCR beta motif formed by eight highly homologous variants.

This clonotype was observed many times. The antigen is not known. TCRdb processed the 5' RACE reads anew with MiXCR; each CDR3 protein has one entry. The table records some 140,000 distinct CDR3 sequences, roughly 8.4% of them present only once. The sequence came from a male donor with ankylosing spondylitis. Material: synovial fluid, either unsorted or a sorted T cell fraction (not recorded which).

The CDR3 loop reads CASSSHQGQGNYGYTF. Here the CDR3 DNA reads TGTGCCAGCAGCTCGCACCAGGGACAGGGGAACTATGGCTACACCTTC. This rearrangement joins TRBV7-9 to TRBJ1-2; 10 nucleotides agree with TRBD1. The V and J ends lost 4 bases and 2 bases, in that order; junction bases with no gene match: 7. This CDR3 comprises 16 residues. Germline CDR1 and CDR2: SEHNR and FQNEAQ (reference sequence).